This TCR beta chain was captured by sequencing in a study of CD8+CD57+ T cells in acquired aplastic anemia. Germline V CDR1 and CDR2: SQVTM, ANQGSEA. V dropped 7 bases and J dropped 6 bases, with 19 bases sitting between them. This CDR3 spans 13 amino acids. Profiling that covered TCR beta VDJ and CDR3 relied on genomic DNA as its template. TCRdb reprocessed the reads with MiXCR, giving one entry per CDR3 protein. The sample lists about 210,000 distinct CDR3 sequences, roughly 35% occurring once. General study points: There were over 25 CD8+ CDR3 sequences that occurred in both patients and controls.

A note on this clonotype: The antigen remains undetermined.

Sequenced input: sorted CD4+, CD8+, or CD8+CD57+ T cells (not recorded which) from PBMCs. The chain couples TRBV29-1 to TRBJ2-7; D is possibly TRBD1 or TRBD2 (5 bases each). The clonotype was recovered from a human donor in good health, serving as a control. CDR3 DNA: TGCAGCGCTGACGTGAGCAGGGACGGCGAGCAGTACTTC. This sequence encodes CSADVSRDGEQYF.